This T cell receptor (beta chain) is from a study of shared clonotypes between healthy human individuals. TCRdb's table, derived via immunoSEQ multiplex PCR, lists solely in-frame clones and lacks some. The sample records 2 million to 2.5 million clones, roughly 93% being singletons. This CDR3 comprises 13 residues. CDR1 is MNHNS and CDR2 is SASEGT in the germline V gene. V lost 1 base and J 8 bases, leaving 11 bases between the germline ends. This chain joins TRBV6-1 and TRBJ1-2, with unresolved D. The TCR comes from a man aged 18 to 29 in good health. Some clones in this sample may be carry-over from other donors' samples. The source material was naive CD4+ T cells from PBMCs. Regarding subset: CD45RA+ positively selected. Here the CDR3 reads CASSEVGAGGYTF. CDR3 DNA: TGTGCCAGCAGTGAAGTCGGCGCCGGGGGCTACACCTTC.